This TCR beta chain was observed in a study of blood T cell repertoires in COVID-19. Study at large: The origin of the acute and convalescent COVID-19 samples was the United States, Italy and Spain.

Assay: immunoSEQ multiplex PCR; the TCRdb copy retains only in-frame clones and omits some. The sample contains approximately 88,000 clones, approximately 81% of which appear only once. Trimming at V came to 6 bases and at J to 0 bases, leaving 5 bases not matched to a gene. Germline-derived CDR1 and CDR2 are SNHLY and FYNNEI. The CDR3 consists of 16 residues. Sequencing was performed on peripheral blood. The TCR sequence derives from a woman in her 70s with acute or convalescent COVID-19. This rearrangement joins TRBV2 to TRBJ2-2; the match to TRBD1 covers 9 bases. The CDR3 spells CASRTGGTSNTGELFF. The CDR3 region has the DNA TGTGCCAGCAGGACAGGGGGGACCTCGAACACCGGGGAGCTGTTTTTT.